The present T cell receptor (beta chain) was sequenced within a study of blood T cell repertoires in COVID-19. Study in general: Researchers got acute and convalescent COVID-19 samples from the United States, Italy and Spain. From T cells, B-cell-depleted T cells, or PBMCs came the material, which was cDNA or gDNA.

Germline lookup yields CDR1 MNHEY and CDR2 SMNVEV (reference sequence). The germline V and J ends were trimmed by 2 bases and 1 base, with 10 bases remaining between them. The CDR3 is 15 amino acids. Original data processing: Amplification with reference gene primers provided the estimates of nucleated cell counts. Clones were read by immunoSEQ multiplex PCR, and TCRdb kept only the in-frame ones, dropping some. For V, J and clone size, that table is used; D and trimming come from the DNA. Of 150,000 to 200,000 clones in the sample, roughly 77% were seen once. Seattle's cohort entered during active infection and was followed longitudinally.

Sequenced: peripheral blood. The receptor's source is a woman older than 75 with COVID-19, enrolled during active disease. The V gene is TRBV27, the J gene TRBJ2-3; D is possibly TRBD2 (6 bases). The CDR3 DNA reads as TGTGCCAGCAGTTTAAGGAGGGGAGGCACAGATACGCAGTATTTT. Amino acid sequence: CASSLRRGGTDTQYF.